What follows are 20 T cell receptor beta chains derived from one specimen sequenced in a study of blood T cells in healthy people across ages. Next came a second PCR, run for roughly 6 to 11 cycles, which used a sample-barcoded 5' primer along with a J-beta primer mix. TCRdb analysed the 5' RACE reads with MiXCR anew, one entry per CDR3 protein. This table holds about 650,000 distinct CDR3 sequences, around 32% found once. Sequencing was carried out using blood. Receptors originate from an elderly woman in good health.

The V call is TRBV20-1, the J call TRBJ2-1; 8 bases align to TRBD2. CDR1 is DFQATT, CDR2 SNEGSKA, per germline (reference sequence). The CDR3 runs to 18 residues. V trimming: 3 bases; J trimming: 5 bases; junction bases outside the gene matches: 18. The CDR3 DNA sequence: TGCAGTGCTAGGGACCCCTCAAGAGGCGGGGGGATCCACAATGAGCAGTTCTTC. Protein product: CSARDPSRGGGIHNEQFF.

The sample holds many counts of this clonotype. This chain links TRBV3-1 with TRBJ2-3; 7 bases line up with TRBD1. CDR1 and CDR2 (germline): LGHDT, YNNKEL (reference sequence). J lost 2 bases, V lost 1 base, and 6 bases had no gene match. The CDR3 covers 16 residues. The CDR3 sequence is CASSQGDSFYTDTQYF. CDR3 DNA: TGTGCCAGCAGCCAAGGGGACAGCTTTTACACAGATACGCAGTATTTT.

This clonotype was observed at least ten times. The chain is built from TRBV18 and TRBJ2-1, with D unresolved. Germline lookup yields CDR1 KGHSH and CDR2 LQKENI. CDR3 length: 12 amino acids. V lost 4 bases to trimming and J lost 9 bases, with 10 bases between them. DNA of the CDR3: TGTGCCAGCTCACTTTCCGGTGGTGAGCAGTTCTTC. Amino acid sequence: CASSLSGGEQFF. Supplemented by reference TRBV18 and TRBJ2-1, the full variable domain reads NAGVMQNPRHLVRRRGQEARLRCSPMKGHSHVYWYRQLPEEGLKFMVYLQKENIIDESGMPKERFSAEFPKEGPSILRIQQVVRGDSAAYFCASSLSGGEQFFGPGTRLTVL.

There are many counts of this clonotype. The chain's CDR3 is CSARDRRRGGTYNEQFF. The DNA for the CDR3 is TGCAGTGCTAGAGACAGGAGGAGGGGGGGAACCTACAATGAGCAGTTCTTC. This rearrangement joins TRBV20-1 to TRBJ2-1, with D possibly matching TRBD2 (7 bases). Trimming stripped 0 bases from V and 2 bases from J, with 17 bases between. CDR1 is DFQATT and CDR2 is SNEGSKA in the germline V gene (reference sequence). This CDR3 contains 17 residues.

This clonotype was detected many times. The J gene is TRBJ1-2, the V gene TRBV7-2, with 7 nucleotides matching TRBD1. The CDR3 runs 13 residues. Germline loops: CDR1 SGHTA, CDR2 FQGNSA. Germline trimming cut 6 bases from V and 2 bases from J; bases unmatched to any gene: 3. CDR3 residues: CASRPTGNYGYTF. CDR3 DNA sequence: TGTGCCAGCAGACCGACAGGGAACTATGGCTACACCTTC.

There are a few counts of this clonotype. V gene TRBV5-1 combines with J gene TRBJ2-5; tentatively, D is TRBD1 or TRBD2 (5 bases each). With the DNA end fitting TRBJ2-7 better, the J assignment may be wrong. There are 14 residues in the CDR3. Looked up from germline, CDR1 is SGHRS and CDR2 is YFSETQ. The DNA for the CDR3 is TGCGCCAGCAGCCCGGACCCAGGGCGGGCCGAGCAGTACTTC. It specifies CASSPDPGRAEQYF.

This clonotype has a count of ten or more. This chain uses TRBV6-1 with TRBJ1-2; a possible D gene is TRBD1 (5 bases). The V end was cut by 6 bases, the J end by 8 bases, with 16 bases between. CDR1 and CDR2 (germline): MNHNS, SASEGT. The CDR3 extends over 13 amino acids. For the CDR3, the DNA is TGTGCCAGCAGGCTGGGGGGAGGGTCCGGCTACACCTTC. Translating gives CASRLGGGSGYTF.

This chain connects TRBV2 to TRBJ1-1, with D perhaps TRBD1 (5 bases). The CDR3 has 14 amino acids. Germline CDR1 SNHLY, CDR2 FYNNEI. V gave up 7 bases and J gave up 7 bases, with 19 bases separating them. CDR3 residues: CASTVGAGSVEAFF. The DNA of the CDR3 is TGTGCCAGCACTGTCGGGGCAGGGAGTGTTGAAGCTTTCTTT.

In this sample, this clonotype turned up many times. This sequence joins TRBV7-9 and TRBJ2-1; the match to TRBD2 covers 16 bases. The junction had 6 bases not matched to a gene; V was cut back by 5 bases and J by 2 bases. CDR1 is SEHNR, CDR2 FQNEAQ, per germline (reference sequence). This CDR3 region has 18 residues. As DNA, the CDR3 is TGTGCCAGCAGCCCAAGTGGGACTAGCGGGGGGGCCTACAATGAGCAGTTCTTC. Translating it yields CASSPSGTSGGAYNEQFF.

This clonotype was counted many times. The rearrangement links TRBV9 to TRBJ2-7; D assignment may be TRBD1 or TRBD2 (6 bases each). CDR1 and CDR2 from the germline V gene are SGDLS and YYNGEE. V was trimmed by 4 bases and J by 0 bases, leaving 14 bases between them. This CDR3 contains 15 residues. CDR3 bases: TGTGCCAGCAGCCGCGGGACACTCAGCTCCTACGAGCAGTACTTC. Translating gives CASSRGTLSSYEQYF.

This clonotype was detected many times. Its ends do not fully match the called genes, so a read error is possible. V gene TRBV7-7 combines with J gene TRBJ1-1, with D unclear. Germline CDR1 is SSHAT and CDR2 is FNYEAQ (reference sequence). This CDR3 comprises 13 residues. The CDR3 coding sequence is TGTGCTAGCAGCTTATATTTGGGGACTGAAGCTTTCTTT. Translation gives CASSLYLGTEAFF.

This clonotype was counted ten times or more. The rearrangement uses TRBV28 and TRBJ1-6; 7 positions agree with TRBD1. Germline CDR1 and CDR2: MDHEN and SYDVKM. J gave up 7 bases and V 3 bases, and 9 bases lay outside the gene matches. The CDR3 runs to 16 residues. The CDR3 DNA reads TGTGCCAGCAGTTTCGGACAGGTCCTAGGGAATTCACCCCTCCACTTT. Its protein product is CASSFGQVLGNSPLHF.

CDR3 DNA: TGTGCCAGCAGCTTGGGCAGGGTGAACTATGGCTACACCTTC. Translated: CASSLGRVNYGYTF. This chain links TRBV7-2 with TRBJ1-2; a possible D gene is TRBD1 (5 bases). The CDR3 contains 14 residues. Germline lookup yields CDR1 SGHTA and CDR2 FQGNSA. V lost 3 bases, J lost 2 bases, and 10 bases lay in between. Complete variable domain (other parts from reference TRBV7-2 and TRBJ1-2): GAGVSQSPSNKVTEKGKDVELRCDPISGHTALYWYRQSLGQGLEFLIYFQGNSAPDKSGLPSDRFSAERTGGSVSTLTIQRTQQEDSAVYLCASSLGRVNYGYTFGSGTRLTVV.

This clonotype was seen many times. The CDR3 protein is CASSERGRQETQYF. For the CDR3, the DNA is TGTGCCAGCAGTGAAAGGGGCAGACAAGAGACCCAGTACTTC. The V call is TRBV6-1, the J call TRBJ2-5; D may be TRBD1 (5 bases). Germline-derived CDR1 and CDR2 are MNHNS and SASEGT. V lost 2 bases and J lost 2, with 9 bases in between. The CDR3 is 14 residues long.

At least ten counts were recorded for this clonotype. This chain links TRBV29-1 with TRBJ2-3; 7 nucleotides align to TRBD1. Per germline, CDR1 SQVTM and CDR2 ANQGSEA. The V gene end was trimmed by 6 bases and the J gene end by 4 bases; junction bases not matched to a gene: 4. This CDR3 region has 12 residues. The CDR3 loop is CSVVGTADTQYF. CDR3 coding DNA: TGCAGCGTCGTAGGGACAGCAGATACGCAGTATTTT.

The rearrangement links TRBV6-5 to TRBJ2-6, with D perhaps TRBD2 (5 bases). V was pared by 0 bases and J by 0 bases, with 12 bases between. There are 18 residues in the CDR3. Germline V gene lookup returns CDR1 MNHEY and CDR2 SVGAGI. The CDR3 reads CASSYSQLLDSGANVLTF. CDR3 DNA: TGTGCCAGCAGTTACTCGCAGCTACTAGACTCTGGGGCCAACGTCCTGACTTTC.

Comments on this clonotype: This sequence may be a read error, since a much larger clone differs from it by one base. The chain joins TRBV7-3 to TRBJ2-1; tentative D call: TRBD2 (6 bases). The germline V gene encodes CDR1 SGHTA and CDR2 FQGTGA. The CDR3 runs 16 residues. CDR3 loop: CASSLIGGAFYNEQVF. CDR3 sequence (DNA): TGTGCCAGCAGCTTGATTGGCGGGGCCTTTTACAATGAGCAGGTCTTC.

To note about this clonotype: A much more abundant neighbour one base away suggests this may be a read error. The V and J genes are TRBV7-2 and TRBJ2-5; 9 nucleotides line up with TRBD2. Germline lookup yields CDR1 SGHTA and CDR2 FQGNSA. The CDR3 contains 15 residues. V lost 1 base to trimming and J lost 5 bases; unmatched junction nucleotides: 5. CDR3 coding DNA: TGTGCCAGCAGCTTAGATCTAGCGGGGAGGGAGACCCAGTACTTC. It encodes CASSLDLAGRETQYF.

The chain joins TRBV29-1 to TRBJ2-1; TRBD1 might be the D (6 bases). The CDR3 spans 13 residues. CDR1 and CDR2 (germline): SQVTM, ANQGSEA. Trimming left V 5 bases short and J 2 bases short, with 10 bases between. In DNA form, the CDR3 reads TGCAGCGTTACAGGGTCAACCTACAATGAGCAGTTCTTC. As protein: CSVTGSTYNEQFF.

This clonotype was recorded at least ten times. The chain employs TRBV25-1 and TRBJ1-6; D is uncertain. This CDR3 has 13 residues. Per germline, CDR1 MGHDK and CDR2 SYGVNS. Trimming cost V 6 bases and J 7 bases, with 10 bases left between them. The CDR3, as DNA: TGTGCCAGCAGAGAAGGGAAAAATTCACCCCTCCACTTT. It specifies CASREGKNSPLHF.